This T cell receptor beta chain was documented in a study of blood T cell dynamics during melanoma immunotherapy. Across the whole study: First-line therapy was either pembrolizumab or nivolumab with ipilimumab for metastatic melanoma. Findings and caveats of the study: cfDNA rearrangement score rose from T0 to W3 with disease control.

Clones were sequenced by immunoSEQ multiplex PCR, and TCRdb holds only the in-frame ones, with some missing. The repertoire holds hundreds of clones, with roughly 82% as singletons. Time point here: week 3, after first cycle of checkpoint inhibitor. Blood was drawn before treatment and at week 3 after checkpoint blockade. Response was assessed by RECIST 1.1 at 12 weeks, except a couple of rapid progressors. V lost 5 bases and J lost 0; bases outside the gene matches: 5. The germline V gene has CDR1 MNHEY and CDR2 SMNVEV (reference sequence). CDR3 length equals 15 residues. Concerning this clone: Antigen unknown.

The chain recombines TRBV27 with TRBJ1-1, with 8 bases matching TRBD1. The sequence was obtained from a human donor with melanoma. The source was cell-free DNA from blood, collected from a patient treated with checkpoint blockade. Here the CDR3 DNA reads TGTGCCAGCAGTGGTAACAGGGGGATGAACACTGAAGCTTTCTTT. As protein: CASSGNRGMNTEAFF.